Listed below are T cell receptor beta chains from one sample, sequenced in a study of blood T cell repertoires in COVID-19. The method was immunoSEQ multiplex PCR; TCRdb's version includes in-frame clones alone and lacks a portion of them. The sample consists of approximately 82,000 clones, around 80% of them appearing once. The sample consisted of peripheral blood. These receptors all stem from a woman in her fifties or sixties with acute or convalescent COVID-19. Each CDR3 is given with its conserved first and last residue. A D gene is named only where the DNA matches it firmly. A row's size may be missing; if present it is once, few, many or a size class.

J gene | V gene | clone size | D gene | CDR3 protein | CDR3 DNA
TRBJ1-1 | TRBV6-2/TRBV6-3 | NA | NA | CASSLGQLNTEAFF | TGTGCCAGCAGTTTAGGACAGCTGAACACTGAAGCTTTCTTT
TRBJ1-2 | TRBV5-1 | once | TRBD1 | CASSLGGQGNGYTF | TGCGCCAGCAGCTTGGGGGGACAGGGGAATGGCTACACCTTC
TRBJ2-1 | TRBV9 | NA | NA | CASSVDLALLSYNEQFF | TGTGCCAGCAGCGTAGACCTAGCCCTTCTATCCTACAATGAGCAGTTCTTC
TRBJ1-1 | TRBV5-6 | NA | TRBD1 | CASSAGQGKWNTEAFF | TGTGCCAGCAGCGCGGGACAGGGTAAGTGGAACACTGAAGCTTTCTTT
TRBJ2-2 | TRBV28 | NA | NA | CASSLLGTGPNTGELFF | TGTGCCAGCAGTTTATTGGGTACAGGACCGAACACCGGGGAGCTGTTTTTT
TRBJ1-6 | TRBV27 | NA | NA | CASSSFSAETYNSPLHF | TGTGCCAGCAGTTCGTTTTCGGCGGAGACTTATAATTCACCCCTCCACTTT
TRBJ1-4 | TRBV6-2/TRBV6-3 | NA | NA | CASTPGTQNEKLFF | TGTGCCAGCACCCCCGGGACTCAGAATGAAAAACTGTTTTTT
TRBJ2-5 | TRBV12-3/TRBV12-4 | NA | NA | CASSRGETQYF | TGTGCCAGCAGCCGAGGGGAGACCCAGTACTTC
TRBJ1-6 | TRBV19 | NA | TRBD1 | CASSIRGGTESIAHF | TGTGCCAGTAGTATACGAGGAGGGACAGAATCTATCGCCCACTTT
TRBJ1-5 | TRBV7-2 | NA | NA | CASSLGSQGYQPQHF | TGTGCCAGCAGCTTAGGTTCACAGGGATATCAGCCCCAGCATTTT
TRBJ1-4 | TRBV27 | NA | NA | CASSLTGRGLNEKLFF | TGTGCCAGCAGTTTAACCGGTCGAGGGCTTAATGAAAAACTGTTTTTT
TRBJ1-1 | TRBV5-1 | NA | NA | CASSLVAGSTEAFF | TGCGCCAGCAGCTTGGTAGCGGGAAGCACTGAAGCTTTCTTT
TRBJ2-5 | TRBV5-1 | once | TRBD2 | CASSPGLAGGNQETQYF | TGCGCCAGCAGCCCGGGACTAGCGGGGGGAAACCAAGAGACCCAGTACTTC
TRBJ2-5 | TRBV10-3 | NA | NA | CAISTRGEETQYF | TGTGCCATCAGTACCAGGGGCGAGGAGACCCAGTACTTC
TRBJ2-3 | TRBV9 | NA | TRBD2 | CATKSGESTDTQYF | TGTGCCACAAAGAGCGGGGAAAGCACAGATACGCAGTATTTT
TRBJ1-2 | TRBV27 | NA | NA | CASSLSGVYGYTF | TGTGCCAGCAGTTTATCAGGGGTCTATGGCTACACCTTC
TRBJ2-7 | TRBV29-1 | NA | NA | CSVTSSSYEQYF | TGCAGCGTAACCTCCAGCTCCTACGAGCAGTACTTC
TRBJ1-4 | TRBV4-1 | few | NA | CASSQERGDEKLFF | TGCGCCAGCAGCCAAGAACGGGGGGATGAAAAACTGTTTTTT
TRBJ2-7 | TRBV9 | NA | TRBD2 | CASSSKYAGGVHEQYF | TGTGCCAGCAGCTCCAAGTACGCGGGAGGAGTGCACGAGCAGTACTTC
TRBJ2-7 | TRBV6-2/TRBV6-3 | NA | NA | CASSYSRDSFSYEQYF | TGTGCCAGCAGTTACTCGAGGGACTCTTTCTCCTACGAGCAGTACTTC
TRBJ2-1 | TRBV4-2 | NA | TRBD2 | CASSQVWGGTAGGNEQFF | TGTGCCAGCAGCCAAGTATGGGGGGGAACAGCGGGAGGCAATGAGCAGTTCTTC
TRBJ2-3 | TRBV5-4 | once | NA | CASSLRDLSPDTQYF | TGTGCCAGCAGCTTGCGGGACTTGTCCCCAGATACGCAGTATTTT
TRBJ1-3 | TRBV6-5 | once | TRBD1 | CASRSGGRNTIYF | TGTGCCAGCAGGTCAGGGGGCAGGAACACCATATATTTT
TRBJ1-1 | TRBV5-1 | NA | TRBD1 | CASSRTGQVKNTEAFF | TGCGCCAGCAGCAGGACTGGACAGGTAAAGAACACTGAAGCTTTCTTT
TRBJ2-2 | TRBV27 | NA | NA | CASSFDRGRGTGELFF | TGTGCCAGCAGTTTCGACCGGGGCAGGGGCACCGGGGAGCTGTTTTTT
TRBJ2-5 | TRBV7-2 | NA | TRBD2 | CASSYKGLAGVGTQYF | TGTGCCAGCAGCTATAAAGGACTAGCGGGAGTAGGGACCCAGTACTTC
TRBJ1-6 | TRBV5-1 | NA | NA | CTSSPRTSNNSPLHF | TGCACCAGCAGCCCCAGGACAAGTAATAATTCACCCCTCCACTTT
TRBJ1-2 | TRBV3-1/TRBV3-2 | NA | TRBD1 | CASSLNVLRQGHYGYTF | TGTGCCAGCAGCCTAAATGTGTTGCGACAGGGACACTATGGCTACACCTTC
TRBJ1-2 | TRBV9 | NA | NA | CASSPQTGLYYGYTF | TGTGCCAGCAGCCCCCAGACCGGGTTGTACTATGGCTACACCTTC
TRBJ1-2 | TRBV20-1 | NA | NA | CSRGGYTF | TGCAGCAGGGGAGGCTACACCTTC
TRBJ1-1 | TRBV6-2/TRBV6-3 | once | TRBD1 | CASSYVGQGKMEAFF | TGTGCCAGCAGTTATGTCGGACAGGGTAAAATGGAAGCTTTCTTT
TRBJ2-7 | TRBV6-5 | once | TRBD1 | CASSYEGQIYEQYF | TGTGCCAGCAGTTACGAGGGACAGATCTACGAGCAGTACTTC
TRBJ1-1 | TRBV10-3 | few | TRBD1 | CATRGDSLNTEAFF | TGTGCCACGCGCGGGGACAGTCTGAACACTGAAGCTTTCTTT
TRBJ1-2 | TRBV24-1 | NA | TRBD1 | CATSDPQGPNYGYTF | TGTGCCACCAGTGATCCACAGGGGCCAAACTATGGCTACACCTTC
TRBJ1-6 | TRBV19 | NA | NA | CAPGGEGRSRSPLHF | TGTGCCCCGGGGGGAGAGGGGCGGTCGCGGTCACCCCTCCACTTT
TRBJ1-6 | TRBV5-4 | few | NA | CASSSPQGKGSPLHF | TGTGCCAGCAGCTCACCTCAGGGGAAGGGTTCACCCCTCCACTTT
TRBJ1-2 | TRBV10-3 | once | NA | CAISESVSRGYGYTF | TGTGCCATCAGTGAGTCGGTTTCCAGGGGCTATGGCTACACCTTC
TRBJ2-2 | TRBV5-1 | NA | NA | CASSNRVTGELFF | TGCGCCAGCAGCAACAGGGTCACCGGGGAGCTGTTTTTT
TRBJ2-5 | TRBV5-8 | NA | TRBD1 | CASSTGQGSQETQYF | TGTGCCAGCAGCACGGGACAGGGGAGCCAAGAGACCCAGTACTTC
TRBJ2-2 | TRBV24-1 | few | NA | CATSGAGWAGELFF | TGTGCCACCAGTGGCGCAGGATGGGCCGGGGAGCTGTTTTTT
TRBJ2-1 | TRBV7-6 | NA | NA | CASSLAGGDNEEQFF | TGTGCCAGCAGCTTAGCGGGAGGGGACAATGAAGAGCAGTTCTTC
TRBJ2-7 | TRBV7-2 | NA | NA | CASSISGERAYEQYF | TGTGCCAGCAGCATTAGTGGGGAGAGAGCCTACGAGCAGTACTTC
TRBJ2-1 | TRBV28 | NA | TRBD2 | CASSLGGLATNEQFF | TGTGCCAGCAGTCTGGGTGGACTAGCGACGAATGAGCAGTTCTTC
TRBJ2-7 | TRBV6-1 | NA | NA | CASSEWRVFSYEQYF | TGTGCCAGCAGTGAATGGCGGGTTTTCTCCTACGAGCAGTACTTC
TRBJ1-1 | TRBV3-1/TRBV3-2 | NA | NA | CASSPGVGAFF | TGTGCCAGCAGCCCGGGGGTAGGAGCTTTCTTT